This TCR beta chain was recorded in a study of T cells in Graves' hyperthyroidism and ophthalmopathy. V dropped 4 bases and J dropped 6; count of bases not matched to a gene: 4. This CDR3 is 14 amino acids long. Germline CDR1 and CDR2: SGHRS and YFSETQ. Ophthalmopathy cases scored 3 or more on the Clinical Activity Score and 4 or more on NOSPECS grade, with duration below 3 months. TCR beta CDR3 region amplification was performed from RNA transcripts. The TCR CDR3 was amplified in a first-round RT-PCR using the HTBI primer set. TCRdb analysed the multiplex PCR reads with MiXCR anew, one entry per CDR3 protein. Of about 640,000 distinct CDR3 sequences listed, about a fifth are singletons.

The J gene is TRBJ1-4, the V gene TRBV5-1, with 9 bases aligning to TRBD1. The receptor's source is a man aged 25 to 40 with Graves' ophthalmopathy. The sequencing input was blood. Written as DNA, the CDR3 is TGCGCCAGCAGCGCCCGGACAGGGGATGAAAAACTGTTTTTT. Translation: CASSARTGDEKLFF.